The clone carrying this T cell receptor beta chain has a handful of counts. As it was prepared, the TCRbeta library received unique molecular identifiers. TCRdb reanalysed the PCR reads using MiXCR and keeps one entry per CDR3 protein. The table has a few hundred thousand distinct CDR3 sequences, roughly 22% seen once. The sample belongs to a study of T-cell reconstitution after alpha-beta-depleted transplantation in children. The germline V gene has CDR1 MGHRA and CDR2 YSYEKL. With 4 bases clipped from V and 8 bases from J, the junction kept 8 bases outside the gene matches. The CDR3 spans 14 residues.

This receptor was identified in a human donor who donated a stem cell graft to a child with acute myeloid leukemia. The sequencing used PBMCs from the stem cell graft donor, collected from the stem cell graft. This chain uses TRBV4-1 with TRBJ2-1; TRBD1 matches at 7 bases. CDR3 loop: CASSPWTGRHEQFF. The CDR3 DNA reads as TGCGCCAGCAGCCCGTGGACAGGACGCCATGAGCAGTTCTTC.